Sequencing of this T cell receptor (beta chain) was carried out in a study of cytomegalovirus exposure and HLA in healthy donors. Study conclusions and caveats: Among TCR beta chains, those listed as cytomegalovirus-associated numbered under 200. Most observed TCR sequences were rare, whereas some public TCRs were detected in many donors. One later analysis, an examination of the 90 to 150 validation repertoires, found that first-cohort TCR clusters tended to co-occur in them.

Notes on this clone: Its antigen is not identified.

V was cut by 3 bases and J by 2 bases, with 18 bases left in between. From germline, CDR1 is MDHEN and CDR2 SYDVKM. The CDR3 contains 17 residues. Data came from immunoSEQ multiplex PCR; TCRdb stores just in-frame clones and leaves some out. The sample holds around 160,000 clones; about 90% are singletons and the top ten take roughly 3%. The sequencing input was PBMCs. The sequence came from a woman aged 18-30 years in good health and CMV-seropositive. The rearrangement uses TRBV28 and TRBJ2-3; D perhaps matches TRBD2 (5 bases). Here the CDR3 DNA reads TGTGCCAGCAGTTTGGAACTAGTTGGGATCTCCACAGATACGCAGTATTTT. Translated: CASSLELVGISTDTQYF.